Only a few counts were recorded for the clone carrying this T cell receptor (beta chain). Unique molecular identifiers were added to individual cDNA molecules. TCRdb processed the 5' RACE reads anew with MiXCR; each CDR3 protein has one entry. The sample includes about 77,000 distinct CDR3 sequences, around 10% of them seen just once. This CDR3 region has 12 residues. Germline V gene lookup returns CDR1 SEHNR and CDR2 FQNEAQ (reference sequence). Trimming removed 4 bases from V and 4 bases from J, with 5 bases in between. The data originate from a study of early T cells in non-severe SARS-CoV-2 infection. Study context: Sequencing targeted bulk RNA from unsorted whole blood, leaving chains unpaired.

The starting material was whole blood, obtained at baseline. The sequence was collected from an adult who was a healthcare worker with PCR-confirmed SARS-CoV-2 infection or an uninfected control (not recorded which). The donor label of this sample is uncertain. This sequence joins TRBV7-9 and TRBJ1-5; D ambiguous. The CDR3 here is CASSSINQPQHF. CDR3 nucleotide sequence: TGTGCCAGCAGCTCGATAAATCAGCCCCAGCATTTT.